Presented here are 31 T cell receptor beta chains from one specimen sequenced in a study of blood T cells in healthy people across ages. Primed by a sample-barcoded 5' primer and a J-beta primer mix, a second PCR proceeded for about 7 to 11 cycles. TCRdb passed the 5' RACE reads through MiXCR, listing each CDR3 protein once. Of 1.8 million or so distinct CDR3 sequences detected, around 40% appear once; the ten largest clones hold 23%. Sequencing was performed on blood. The receptors stem from a human donor in good health.

The CDR3 region has the DNA TGTGCCAGCAGCCCAGTAAGAGGGGCTTGGGAGACCCAGTACTTC. Translated: CASSPVRGAWETQYF. The chain has TRBV7-2 and TRBJ2-5; D assignment may be TRBD1 or TRBD2 (5 bases each). This CDR3 is 15 amino acids long. Trimming removed 5 bases from V and 5 bases from J, with 18 bases in between. CDR1 is SGHTA, CDR2 FQGNSA, per germline.

The chain recombines TRBV6-1 with TRBJ2-1; 7 bases fit TRBD1. Trimming took 2 bases from V and 4 from J; bases not matched to a gene: 8. This CDR3 has 16 amino acids. Germline CDR1 and CDR2: MNHNS and SASEGT. CDR3 sequence: CASSEMTGLGYNEQFF. In DNA, the CDR3 is TGTGCCAGCAGTGAAATGACAGGGTTAGGGTACAATGAGCAGTTCTTC.

This chain connects TRBV28 to TRBJ2-7, with D maybe TRBD2 (5 bases). From germline, CDR1 is MDHEN and CDR2 SYDVKM. V lost 5 bases to trimming and J lost 3 bases, with 17 bases between them. The CDR3 has 15 residues. The CDR3 region is CASSLLGLAVYEQYF. In DNA, the CDR3 is TGTGCCAGCAGTCTGCTTGGGCTAGCTGTCTACGAGCAGTACTTC.

This chain links TRBV5-6 with TRBJ1-1; 9 bases line up with TRBD1. Germline CDR1 is SGHDT and CDR2 is YYEEEE. Trimming removed 3 bases from V and 5 bases from J; junction bases left unmatched: 5. The CDR3 is 14 residues long. This chain's CDR3 is CASSSGQGTTEAFF. CDR3 DNA sequence: TGTGCCAGCAGCTCCGGACAGGGGACGACTGAAGCTTTCTTT.

This clonotype showed up just once. This chain joins TRBV5-1 and TRBJ2-1; D possibly corresponds to TRBD2 (5 bases). The germline V gene has CDR1 SGHRS and CDR2 YFSETQ. The CDR3 length is 14 residues. Trimming cost V 7 bases and J 8 bases, with 19 bases left between them. CDR3 DNA sequence: TGCGCCAGCGGCCTGGGCAGAACGAGGGATGAGCAGTTCTTC. This encodes CASGLGRTRDEQFF.

This clonotype was observed a handful of times. V gene TRBV11-2 combines with J gene TRBJ1-1; no clear D. The CDR3 covers 11 residues. Germline V gives CDR1 SGHAT, CDR2 FQNNGV. V was cut by 1 base and J by 9 bases, with 6 bases left in between. In DNA form, the CDR3 reads TGTGCCAGCAGCTTAGGCCGTAAAGCTTTCTTT. As protein: CASSLGRKAFF.

This clonotype was counted a few times. This chain joins TRBV9 and TRBJ2-3; 12 bases match TRBD2. The CDR3 has 16 amino acids. In germline, CDR1 is SGDLS, CDR2 YYNGEE. J gave up 2 bases and V 0 bases, and 1 base lay outside the gene matches. CDR3 DNA: TGTGCCAGCAGCGTAGCTAGCGGGGGGGACACAGATACGCAGTATTTT. It yields the protein CASSVASGGDTDTQYF.

This rearrangement joins TRBV6-5 to TRBJ2-4; maybe TRBD2 (5 bases). With the DNA end fitting TRBJ2-5 better, the J assignment may be wrong. The CDR3 is 13 residues long. CDR1 MNHEY and CDR2 SVGAGI come from the germline V gene. CDR3 DNA sequence: TGTGCCAGCAGCCCGGGGAGATCGGAGACCCAGTACTTC. Translated, it gives CASSPGRSETQYF.

The chain is built from TRBV12-3 or TRBV12-4 and TRBJ1-3; D is uncertain. V was shortened by 5 bases and J by 2 bases, with 10 bases between the two germline ends. The CDR3 length is 14 residues. The CDR3, as DNA: TGTGCCAGCAGTCCCTCCCGGACTGGAAACACCATATATTTT. Translation: CASSPSRTGNTIYF.

The chain links TRBV5-6 to TRBJ1-1; possible D gene TRBD1, 6 bases. CDR1 SGHDT and CDR2 YYEEEE come from the germline V gene. The CDR3 consists of 14 residues. V shed 6 bases and J shed 6 bases, with 18 bases lying between them. In DNA form, the CDR3 reads TGTGCCAGCATTCTATCCGGCAGGGGCGCTGAAGCTTTCTTT. Protein product: CASILSGRGAEAFF. The full variable domain, in which reference TRBV5-6 and TRBJ1-1 provide the parts outside the CDR3, is DAGVTQSPTHLIKTRGQQVTLRCSPKSGHDTVSWYQQALGQGPQFIFQYYEEEERQRGNFPDRFSGHQFPNYSSELNVNALLLGDSALYLCASILSGRGAEAFFGQGTRLTVV.

V gene TRBV6-6 combines with J gene TRBJ1-6, with D unclear. Germline CDR1 reads MNHNY; CDR2 reads SVGAGI (reference sequence). This CDR3 is built from 14 residues. Trimming took 8 bases from V and 9 from J, leaving 17 bases between them. CDR3 sequence (DNA): TGTGCCAGCGGTGCCGCGACCTTGGGTTCACCCCTCCACTTT. Its protein is CASGAATLGSPLHF.

This clonotype was observed a few times. The chain recombines TRBV7-9 with TRBJ1-2; D gene ambiguous. CDR1 SEHNR and CDR2 FQNEAQ come from the germline V gene (reference sequence). Trimming shortened V by 7 bases and J by 8 bases, and 17 bases separated the two germline ends. This CDR3 is 13 amino acids long. CDR3 residues: CASTPDGEVGYTF. In DNA, the CDR3 is TGTGCCAGCACCCCCGACGGCGAAGTAGGCTACACCTTC. Based on the CDR3 plus reference TRBV7-9 and TRBJ1-2, the full variable domain is DTGVSQNPRHKITKRGQNVTFRCDPISEHNRLYWYRQTLGQGPEFLTYFQNEAQLEKSRLLSDRFSAERPKGSFSTLEIQRTEQGDSAMYLCASTPDGEVGYTFGSGTRLTVV.

This clonotype has just a few counts. This chain joins TRBV20-1 and TRBJ2-5; 11 positions agree with TRBD2. This CDR3 is built from 15 residues. Trimming took 6 bases from V and 1 from J; bases not matched to a gene: 7. Germline CDR1 DFQATT, CDR2 SNEGSKA (reference sequence). CDR3 protein: CSASPSGGSQETQYF. The CDR3 bases are TGCAGTGCCTCCCCTAGCGGGGGGTCCCAAGAGACCCAGTACTTC.

The V gene is TRBV7-2, the J gene TRBJ2-7; 8 bases fit TRBD2. The J call may be mistaken, given a closer DNA end match to TRBJ2-5. The CDR3 totals 15 residues. Germline V gene data show CDR1 as SGHTA and CDR2 as FQGNSA. CDR3 protein: CASSSLSGARETQYF. CDR3 DNA sequence: TGTGCCAGCAGCTCCCTTAGCGGGGCACGGGAGACCCAGTACTTC.

This rearrangement joins TRBV4-3 to TRBJ1-2; possible D gene TRBD1, 6 bases. With 0 bases removed from V and 4 bases from J, the gap between germline ends came to 9 bases. This CDR3 has 14 amino acids. Germline CDR1 and CDR2: LGHNA and YSLEER. The CDR3 sequence: CASSQDPGAYGYTF. In DNA form, the CDR3 reads TGCGCCAGCAGCCAAGATCCAGGGGCCTATGGCTACACCTTC.

This clonotype was observed a few times. The chain links TRBV7-2 to TRBJ2-3; possibly TRBD2 for D (5 bases). CDR3 size: 14 residues. V was trimmed by 4 bases and J by 7 bases, leaving 15 bases between them. Germline CDR1 and CDR2: SGHTA and FQGNSA. The CDR3 bases are TGTGCCAGCAGCTATATCGGGGAGAGAAATACGCAGTATTTT. Its protein product is CASSYIGERNTQYF.

The chain carries TRBV13 and TRBJ2-1; unclear D gene. The CDR3 has 14 residues. Trimming cost V 6 bases and J 8 bases, with 17 bases left between them. Per germline, CDR1 PRHDT and CDR2 FYEKMQ (reference sequence). CDR3 sequence (DNA): TGTGCCAGCAGTTTACCGTCTCCAATTGATGAGCAGTTCTTC. Translating it yields CASSLPSPIDEQFF.

The CDR3 loop is CASSQGFESETQYF. The CDR3 region has the DNA TGTGCCAGCAGCCAGGGGTTCGAATCGGAGACCCAGTACTTC. The rearrangement uses TRBV28 and TRBJ2-7; tentatively, D is TRBD1 (6 bases). Matching the DNA end better, TRBJ2-5 makes the J call doubtful. The CDR3 extends over 14 amino acids. The germline CDR1 and CDR2 sequences are MDHEN and SYDVKM.

The chain combines TRBV4-1 with TRBJ2-4, with 9 bases that match TRBD1. The DNA end lines up better with TRBJ2-7; the J call may be wrong. Germline CDR1 is MGHRA and CDR2 is YSYEKL. The CDR3 spans 16 residues. CDR3: CASSRQLRDRVYEQYF. CDR3 coding DNA: TGCGCCAGCAGCCGCCAACTCCGGGACAGGGTCTACGAGCAGTACTTC.

This chain joins TRBV6-5 and TRBJ2-7; D is unclear. Between the trimmed V and J ends, which lost 10 bases and 6 bases, there was a span of 22 bases. Germline values: CDR1 MNHEY, CDR2 SVGAGI. The CDR3 totals 14 residues. The CDR3 region is CATQVPTGSREQYF. In nucleotides, the CDR3 is TGTGCCACTCAAGTCCCTACCGGATCACGCGAGCAGTACTTC.

The J gene is TRBJ2-7, the V gene TRBV7-8; 7 bases match TRBD1. The germline V gene has CDR1 SGHVS and CDR2 FQNEAQ. The CDR3 has 14 amino acids. V lost 5 bases, J lost 5 bases, and 9 bases stayed unmatched. This CDR3 reads CASSPDRVMDEQYF. In DNA form, the CDR3 reads TGTGCCAGCAGCCCTGACAGGGTAATGGACGAGCAGTACTTC.

The genes are TRBV4-2 and TRBJ2-1; D is perhaps TRBD1 or TRBD2 (5 bases each). Germline V lookup: CDR1 LGHNA, CDR2 YNFKEQ. Between the trimmed V and J ends, which lost 4 bases and 4 bases, there was a span of 11 bases. CDR3 length: 14 amino acids. CDR3 nucleotides: TGTGCCAGCAGCCGAGCGGACACATACAATGAGCAGTTCTTC. Encoded protein: CASSRADTYNEQFF.

This clonotype was recorded many times. For the CDR3, the DNA is TGTGCCAGCAGCCGAAACTTTGGGGAGACCCAGTACTTC. Protein: CASSRNFGETQYF. The chain joins TRBV14 to TRBJ2-5; D not certain. Germline CDR1 SGHDN, CDR2 FVKESK. CDR3 size: 13 residues. V lost 4 bases and J lost 5, with 11 bases in between. The whole variable domain, remainder taken from reference TRBV14 and TRBJ2-5, is EAGVTQFPSHSVIEKGQTVTLRCDPISGHDNLYWYRRVMGKEIKFLLHFVKESKQDESGMPNNRFLAERTGGTYSTLKVQPAELEDSGVYFCASSRNFGETQYFGPGTRLLVL.

V gene TRBV2 combines with J gene TRBJ2-3; D is possibly TRBD1 (5 bases). The germline CDR1 and CDR2 sequences are SNHLY and FYNNEI. V was cut by 8 bases and J by 4 bases, with 10 bases left in between. This CDR3 comprises 12 residues. This chain's CDR3 is CASFRDADTQYF. In DNA, the CDR3 is TGTGCCAGCTTCAGGGATGCAGATACGCAGTATTTT.

This clonotype was observed a single time. The junction and the germline gene differ at one end; a read error may be behind it. The chain recombines TRBV6-1 with TRBJ2-1, with D hard to call. The CDR3 has 11 amino acids. CDR1 and CDR2 from the germline V gene are MNHNS and SASEGT. The CDR3, as DNA: TGTGCCAGCAGTGAAGGGGGTGAGCGGTTCTTC. Translation gives CASSEGGERFF.

About this clonotype itself: Possible read error: a much larger clone is one base away. The chain carries TRBV7-3 and TRBJ2-5, with TRBD1 matching 7 bases. The CDR3 consists of 16 residues. Germline V CDR1 and CDR2: SGHTA, FQGTGA. The CDR3 here is CASSSPTTTGQETLYF. For the CDR3, the DNA is TGTGCCAGCAGCTCACCTACAACGACAGGGCAAGAGACCCTGTACTTC.

The V gene is TRBV12-3 or TRBV12-4, the J gene TRBJ2-1; D not resolved. The V and J ends lost 1 base and 7 bases respectively, with 8 bases between them. The CDR3 consists of 13 residues. The CDR3 nucleotides are TGTGCCAGCAGTTTAGGCAGGTTAAATGAGCAGTTCTTC. Protein product: CASSLGRLNEQFF.

V and J are TRBV20-1 and TRBJ2-5; D possibly corresponds to TRBD1 (6 bases). Per the germline V gene, CDR1 is DFQATT and CDR2 is SNEGSKA (reference sequence). Trimming took 1 base from V and 1 from J, leaving 13 bases between them. This CDR3 region has 15 residues. The CDR3 nucleotides read TGCAGTGCTAGAGTTGGGGGCGGACTCCAAGAGACCCAGTACTTC. Amino acid sequence: CSARVGGGLQETQYF.

On this clonotype: A much larger clone lies one base from this, so it may be a read error. This chain links TRBV29-1 with TRBJ2-3; D is ambiguous. Germline-derived CDR1 and CDR2 are SQVTM and ANQGSEA. CDR3 length equals 13 residues. Trimming took 7 bases from V and 3 from J, leaving 14 bases between them. The CDR3 DNA is TGCAGCGCTGACGGCGAACGGACAGATACGCAGTATTTT. This sequence encodes CSADGERTDTQYF.

The rearrangement uses TRBV5-1 and TRBJ2-3; 9 bases match TRBD2. This CDR3 is 16 amino acids long. V shed 3 bases and J 2 bases; nucleotides not matched to a gene: 7. Germline-derived CDR1 and CDR2 are SGHRS and YFSETQ. Here the CDR3 reads CASSYGLARDTDTQYF. CDR3 in DNA: TGCGCCAGCAGCTACGGACTAGCGAGAGACACAGATACGCAGTATTTT.

This chain uses TRBV2 with TRBJ1-2, with 8 bases aligning to TRBD1. Germline V gene data show CDR1 as SNHLY and CDR2 as FYNNEI. CDR3 length: 13 amino acids. The V gene end was trimmed by 7 bases and the J gene end by 7 bases; junction bases not matched to a gene: 8. The CDR3 is CASNPDRVFGYTF. The CDR3 DNA sequence: TGTGCCAGCAACCCGGACAGGGTCTTTGGCTACACCTTC.